The rows below give T cell receptor beta chains drawn from one sample of a study of T cells in Graves' hyperthyroidism and ophthalmopathy. TCRdb reprocessed the multiplex PCR reads via MiXCR and lists one record per CDR3 protein. The sample shows 85,000 to 110,000 distinct CDR3 sequences, over 45% of them seen only once. Material: blood. The receptors stem from a man in his forties or fifties with Graves' hyperthyroidism. CDR3s include the opening cysteine and the closing phenylalanine or tryptophan.

>TRBV2
CASCGDTGELFF
>TRBV2
CASRRVYFEKLFF
>TRBV27
CASILWDRDTEAFF
>TRBV7-2
CASRRDRWQPPQHF
>TRBV2
CASSESGPFPGELFF
>TRBV19
CASSIRRGDTIYF
>TRBV7-9
CASSPGRTDTQYF
>TRBV7-2
CASSLVQDNEQFF
>TRBV7-9
CASSRSGTPGGGETQYF
>TRBV27
CASSLRGGEQYF
>TRBV2
CASSAQQGGQYF
>TRBV5-1
CASSLAEGGGEQYF
>TRBV7-3
CASSSQPGTGNTEAFF
>TRBV7-2
CASSLGTGGSSSYGQYF
>TRBV5-8
CASSWRLEAGVLETQYF
>TRBV30
CAWQGAGYGYTF
>TRBV7-9
CASTVDLNTGELFF
>TRBV7-8
CASSFRAGTGELFF
>TRBV20-1
CSASTQRVRQPQHF
>TRBV7-9
CASRLAGTDTQYF
>TRBV10-3
CAISETGGSYEQFF
>TRBV19
CASSMRTSRGDTQYF
>TRBV7-6
CASSLEGRGYSGETQYF
>TRBV5-1
CASSPGYQETDTQYF
>TRBV5-1
CASSVGQSYTGGLFF
>TRBV6-1
CASSEVGRYYEQYF